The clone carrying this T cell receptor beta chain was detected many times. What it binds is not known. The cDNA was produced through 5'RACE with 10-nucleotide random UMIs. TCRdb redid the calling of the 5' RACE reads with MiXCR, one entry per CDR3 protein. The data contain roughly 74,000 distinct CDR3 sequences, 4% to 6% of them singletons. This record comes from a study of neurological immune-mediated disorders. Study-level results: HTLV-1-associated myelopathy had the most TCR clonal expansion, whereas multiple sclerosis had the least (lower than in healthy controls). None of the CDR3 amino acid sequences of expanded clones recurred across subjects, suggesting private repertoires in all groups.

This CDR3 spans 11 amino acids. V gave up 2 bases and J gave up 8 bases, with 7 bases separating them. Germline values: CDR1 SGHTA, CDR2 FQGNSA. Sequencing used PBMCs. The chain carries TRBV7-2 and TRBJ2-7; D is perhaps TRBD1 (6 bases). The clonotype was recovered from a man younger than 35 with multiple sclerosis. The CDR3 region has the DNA TGTGCCAGCAGCTTACAGGGGAAGCAGTACTTC. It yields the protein CASSLQGKQYF. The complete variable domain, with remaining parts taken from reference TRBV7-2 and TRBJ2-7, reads GAGVSQSPSNKVTEKGKDVELRCDPISGHTALYWYRQSLGQGLEFLIYFQGNSAPDKSGLPSDRFSAERTGGSVSTLTIQRTQQEDSAVYLCASSLQGKQYFGPGTRLTVT.